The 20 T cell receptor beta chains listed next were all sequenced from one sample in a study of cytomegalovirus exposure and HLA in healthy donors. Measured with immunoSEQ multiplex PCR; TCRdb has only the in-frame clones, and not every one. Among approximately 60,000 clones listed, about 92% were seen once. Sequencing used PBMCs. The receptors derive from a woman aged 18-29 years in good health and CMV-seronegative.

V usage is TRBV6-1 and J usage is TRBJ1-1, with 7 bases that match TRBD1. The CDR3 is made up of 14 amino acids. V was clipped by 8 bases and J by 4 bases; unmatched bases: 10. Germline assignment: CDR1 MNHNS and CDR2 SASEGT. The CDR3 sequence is CASPGVGGLTEAFF. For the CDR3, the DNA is TGTGCCAGCCCTGGGGTAGGGGGCCTCACTGAAGCTTTCTTT.

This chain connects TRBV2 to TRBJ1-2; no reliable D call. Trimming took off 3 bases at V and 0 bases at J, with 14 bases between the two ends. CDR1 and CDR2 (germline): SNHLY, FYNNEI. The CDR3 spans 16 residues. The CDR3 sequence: CASSDSAGTSNYGYTF. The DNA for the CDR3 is TGTGCCAGCAGTGATTCGGCAGGCACTTCTAACTATGGCTACACCTTC.

The CDR3 DNA reads as TGTGCCAGCAGCTTAGACGGACTACCCTCCTACAATGAGCAGTTCTTC. This sequence encodes CASSLDGLPSYNEQFF. The chain recombines TRBV11-2 with TRBJ2-1; the D gene is possibly TRBD2 (6 bases). V gave up 0 bases and J gave up 0 bases, with 9 bases separating them. This CDR3 spans 16 amino acids. Germline V gene data show CDR1 as SGHAT and CDR2 as FQNNGV.

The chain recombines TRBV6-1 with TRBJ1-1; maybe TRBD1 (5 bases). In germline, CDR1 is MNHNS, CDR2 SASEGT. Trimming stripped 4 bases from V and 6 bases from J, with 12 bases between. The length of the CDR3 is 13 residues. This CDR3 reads CASSVETVSEAFF. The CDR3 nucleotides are TGTGCCAGCAGTGTGGAGACAGTTTCTGAAGCTTTCTTT.

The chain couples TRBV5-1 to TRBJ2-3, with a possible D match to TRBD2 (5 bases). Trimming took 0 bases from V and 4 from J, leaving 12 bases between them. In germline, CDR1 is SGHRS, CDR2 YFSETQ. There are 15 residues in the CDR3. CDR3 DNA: TGCGCCAGCAGCTTGGCCGAACTAGTGGCAGATACGCAGTATTTT. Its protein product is CASSLAELVADTQYF.

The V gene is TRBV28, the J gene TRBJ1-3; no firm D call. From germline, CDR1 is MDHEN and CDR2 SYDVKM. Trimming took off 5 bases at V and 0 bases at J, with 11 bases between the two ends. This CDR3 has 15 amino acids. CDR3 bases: TGTGCCAGCAGTACACAGCTTTTCTCTGGAAACACCATATATTTT. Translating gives CASSTQLFSGNTIYF.

The CDR3 loop reads CASSQDRVTGGGYTF. CDR3 DNA sequence: TGTGCCAGCAGCCAAGATCGGGTGACAGGGGGGGGCTACACCTTC. The chain joins TRBV4-2 to TRBJ1-2, with 9 bases fitting TRBD1. Germline V gives CDR1 LGHNA, CDR2 YNFKEQ. Losses at the gene ends were 0 bases for V and 8 bases for J; bases not matched to a gene: 7. The CDR3 is 15 amino acids.

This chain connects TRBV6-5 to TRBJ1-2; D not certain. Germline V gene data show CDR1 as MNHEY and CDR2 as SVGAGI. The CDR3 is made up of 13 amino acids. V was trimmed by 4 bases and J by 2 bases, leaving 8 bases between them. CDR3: CASSSPLNYGYTF. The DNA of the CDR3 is TGTGCCAGCAGTTCCCCACTAAACTATGGCTACACCTTC.

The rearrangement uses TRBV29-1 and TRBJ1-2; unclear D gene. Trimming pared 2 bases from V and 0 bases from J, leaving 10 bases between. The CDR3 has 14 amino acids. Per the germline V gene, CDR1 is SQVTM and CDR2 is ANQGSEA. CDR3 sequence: CSVEIRSANYGYTF. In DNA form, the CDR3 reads TGCAGCGTTGAAATCCGATCAGCTAACTATGGCTACACCTTC.

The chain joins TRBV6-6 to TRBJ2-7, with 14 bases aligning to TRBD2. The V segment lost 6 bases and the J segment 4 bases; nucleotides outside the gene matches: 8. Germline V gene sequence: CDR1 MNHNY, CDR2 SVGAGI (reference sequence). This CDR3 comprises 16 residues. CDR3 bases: TGTGCCAGCAGCGCCGGGACTAGCGGGAGTTTGTACGAGCAGTACGTC. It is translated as CASSAGTSGSLYEQYV.

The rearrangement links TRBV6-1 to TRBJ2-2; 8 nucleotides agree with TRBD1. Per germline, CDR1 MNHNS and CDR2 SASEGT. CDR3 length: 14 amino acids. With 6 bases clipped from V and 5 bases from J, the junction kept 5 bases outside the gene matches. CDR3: CASRQGALTGELFF. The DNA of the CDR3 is TGTGCCAGCAGGCAGGGGGCGCTTACCGGGGAGCTGTTTTTT.

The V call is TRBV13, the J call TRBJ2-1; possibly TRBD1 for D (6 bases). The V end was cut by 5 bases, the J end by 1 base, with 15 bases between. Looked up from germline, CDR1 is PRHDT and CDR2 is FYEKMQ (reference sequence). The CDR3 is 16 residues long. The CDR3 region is CASSLPQGKSYNEQFF. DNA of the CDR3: TGTGCCAGCAGCCTTCCGCAGGGGAAATCCTACAATGAGCAGTTCTTC.

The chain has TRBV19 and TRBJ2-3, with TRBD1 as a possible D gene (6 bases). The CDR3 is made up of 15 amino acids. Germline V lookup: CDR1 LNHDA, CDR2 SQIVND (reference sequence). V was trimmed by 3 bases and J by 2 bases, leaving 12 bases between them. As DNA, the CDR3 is TGTGCCAGTAGTATTCAGGGGAGCATCACAGATACGCAGTATTTT. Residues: CASSIQGSITDTQYF.

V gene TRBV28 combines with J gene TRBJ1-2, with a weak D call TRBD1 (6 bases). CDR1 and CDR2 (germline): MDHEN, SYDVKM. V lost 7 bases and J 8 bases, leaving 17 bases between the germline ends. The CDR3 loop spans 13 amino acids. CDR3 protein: CASTPAGARGYTF. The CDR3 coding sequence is TGTGCCAGCACCCCTGCGGGGGCGCGGGGCTACACCTTC.

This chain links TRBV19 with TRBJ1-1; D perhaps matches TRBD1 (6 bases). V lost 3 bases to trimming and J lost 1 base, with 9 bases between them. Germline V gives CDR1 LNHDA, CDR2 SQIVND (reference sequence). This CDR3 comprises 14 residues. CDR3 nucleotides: TGTGCCAGTAGTATCGTAGGGGGGAACACTGAAGCTTTCTTT. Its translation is CASSIVGGNTEAFF.

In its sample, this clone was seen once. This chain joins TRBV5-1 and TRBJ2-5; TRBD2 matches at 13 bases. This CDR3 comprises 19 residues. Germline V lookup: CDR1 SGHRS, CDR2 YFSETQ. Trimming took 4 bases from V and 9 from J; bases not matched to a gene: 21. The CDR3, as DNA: TGCGCCAGCAGCCCGGGACTAGCGGGAATTCCTGGCACCCCTATTCCCCAGTACTTC. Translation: CASSPGLAGIPGTPIPQYF.

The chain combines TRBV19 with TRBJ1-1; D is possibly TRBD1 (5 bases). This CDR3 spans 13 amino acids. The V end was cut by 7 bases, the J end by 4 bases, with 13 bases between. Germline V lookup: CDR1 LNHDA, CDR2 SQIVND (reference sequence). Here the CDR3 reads CASIRAGRTEAFF. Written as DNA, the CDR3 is TGTGCCAGTATTAGGGCAGGGCGCACTGAAGCTTTCTTT.

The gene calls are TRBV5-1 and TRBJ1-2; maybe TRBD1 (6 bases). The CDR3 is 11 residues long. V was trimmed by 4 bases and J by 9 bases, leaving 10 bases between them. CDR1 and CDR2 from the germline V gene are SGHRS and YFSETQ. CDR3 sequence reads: CASSTGQRYTF. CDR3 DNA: TGCGCCAGCAGCACAGGACAGCGCTACACCTTC.

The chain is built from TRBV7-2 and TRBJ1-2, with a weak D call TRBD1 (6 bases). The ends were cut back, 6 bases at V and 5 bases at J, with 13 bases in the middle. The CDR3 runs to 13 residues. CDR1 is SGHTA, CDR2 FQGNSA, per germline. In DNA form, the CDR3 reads TGTGCCAGCAGGTTGGACAGCGATTATGGCTACACCTTC. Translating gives CASRLDSDYGYTF.

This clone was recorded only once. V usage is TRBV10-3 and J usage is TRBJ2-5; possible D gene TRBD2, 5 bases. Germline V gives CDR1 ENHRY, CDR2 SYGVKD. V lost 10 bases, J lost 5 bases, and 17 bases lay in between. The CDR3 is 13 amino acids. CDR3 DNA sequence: TGTGCCACCCTTAGTACAACGGGGGAGACCCAGTACTTC. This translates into CATLSTTGETQYF.